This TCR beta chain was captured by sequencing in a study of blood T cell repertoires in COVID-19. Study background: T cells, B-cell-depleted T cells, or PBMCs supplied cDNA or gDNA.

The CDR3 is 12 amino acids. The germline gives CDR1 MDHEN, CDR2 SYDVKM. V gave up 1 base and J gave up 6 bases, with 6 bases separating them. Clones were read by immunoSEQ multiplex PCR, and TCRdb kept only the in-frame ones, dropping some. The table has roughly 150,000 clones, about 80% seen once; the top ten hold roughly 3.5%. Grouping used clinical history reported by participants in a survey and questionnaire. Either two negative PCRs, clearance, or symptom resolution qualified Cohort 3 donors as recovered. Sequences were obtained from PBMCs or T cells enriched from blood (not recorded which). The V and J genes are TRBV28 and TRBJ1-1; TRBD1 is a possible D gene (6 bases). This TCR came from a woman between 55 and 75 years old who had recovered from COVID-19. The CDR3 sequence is CASSLYRAEAFF. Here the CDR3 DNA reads TGTGCCAGCAGTTTATACAGGGCTGAAGCTTTCTTT.